This T cell receptor (beta chain) emerged from a study of shared clonotypes between healthy human individuals. Study at large: Three plates were used per donor for CD4 naive, three for CD4 memory, two for CD8 naive and one for CD8 memory.

The donor population consisted of healthy HIV-negative adults with no recent acute infections or vaccinations. The CDR3 totals 13 residues. Germline CDR1 is SGHRS and CDR2 is YFSETQ. Trimming took off 2 bases at V and 1 base at J, with 6 bases between the two ends. The data were produced by immunoSEQ multiplex PCR, yet TCRdb's version contains in-frame clones alone and is incomplete. Of roughly 1,000,000 clones listed, roughly 74% are singletons. Sequenced material: memory CD4+ T cells from PBMCs. The sample's subset: CD45RA-negative fraction. This clonotype was sampled from a man younger than 30 in good health. Some clones in this sample may be carry-over from other donors' samples. The chain has TRBV5-1 and TRBJ2-5; weak D call: TRBD1 (5 bases). CDR3 sequence: CASSFGAQETQYF. The CDR3 DNA reads as TGCGCCAGCAGCTTTGGGGCCCAAGAGACCCAGTACTTC.